This TCR beta chain was identified in a study of T cells in Graves' hyperthyroidism and ophthalmopathy. Study-level findings and limits: Ophthalmopathy was separated from stable hyperthyroidism by a 13 V-J model.

A note on this clonotype: Its antigen is unknown.

What was amplified from RNA transcripts were TCR beta CDR3 regions. An initial round of RT-PCR targeting the TCR CDR3 relied on the HTBI primer set. Using its own MiXCR run on the multiplex PCR reads, TCRdb lists one record per CDR3 protein. Among 600,000 to 700,000 distinct CDR3 sequences listed, just under 45% were seen once. Germline CDR1 and CDR2: SQVTM and ANQGSEA. The CDR3 totals 10 residues. V lost 4 bases, J lost 11 bases, and 9 bases lay in between. The gene calls are TRBV29-1 and TRBJ1-3; D not resolved. The sequenced sample was peripheral blood or thyroid tissue (not recorded which). This sequence was found in an adult man with Graves' disease, either hyperthyroidism or ophthalmopathy (not recorded which). The CDR3 here is CSVGGESIYF. CDR3 nucleotides: TGCAGCGTTGGCGGGGAATCCATATATTTT.